The 22 T cell receptor beta chains below come from one sample, sequenced in a study of read filtering for tumor transcriptome and immune sequencing. From approximately 430 ng of RNA, a library with molecular barcoded alpha/delta and beta/gamma adaptors was made. TCRdb itself ran the reads through MiXCR, one entry per CDR3 protein. The profile shows about 46,000 distinct CDR3 sequences, about a fifth of them singletons. Source material: a population of CD138-negative cells sorted from bone marrow. All receptors come from a donor over 35 with multiple myeloma.

The CDR3 is CASSFAGADTQYF. The CDR3 region has the DNA TGTGCCAGCAGCTTTGCGGGGGCGGATACGCAGTATTTT. This chain joins TRBV5-6 and TRBJ2-3; possible D gene TRBD2, 7 bases. Trimming stripped 2 bases from V and 6 bases from J, with 10 bases between. The CDR3 extends over 13 amino acids. Germline CDR1 and CDR2: SGHDT and YYEEEE.

This chain uses TRBV29-1 with TRBJ2-4; weak D call: TRBD2 (5 bases). The CDR3 length is 12 residues. The V gene's germline CDR1 is SQVTM and CDR2 ANQGSEA. The V end lost 4 bases, the J end lost 6 bases, and 10 bases lay between the germline ends. CDR3 sequence reads: CSVASGLNIQYF. The CDR3 region has the DNA TGCAGCGTTGCCTCGGGATTAAACATTCAGTACTTC.

Concerning this clonotype: A clone one base away is much larger, so this may be a read error. The chain has TRBV12-3 or TRBV12-4 and TRBJ1-1, with no clear D. V was trimmed by 1 base and J by 6 bases, leaving 3 bases between them. This CDR3 has 11 amino acids. The CDR3 sequence is CASSLGAEAFF. In DNA, the CDR3 is TGTGCCAGCAGTTTAGGGGCTGAAGCTTTCTTT.

Many counts were recorded for this clonotype. The V call is TRBV5-4, the J call TRBJ2-7; 9 bases agree with TRBD2. The CDR3 runs 14 residues. V lost 1 base, J lost 3 bases, and 2 bases stayed unmatched. Germline V gene sequence: CDR1 SGHNT, CDR2 YYREEE (reference sequence). The CDR3 DNA reads as TGTGCCAGCAGCTTGATGACTAGCGGCTACGAGCAGTACTTC. It yields the protein CASSLMTSGYEQYF.

In its sample, this clonotype was seen many times. Here the CDR3 DNA reads TGTGCCAGCAGTAGACAGGGGCTGAACACCGGGGAGCTGTTTTTT. The encoded protein is CASSRQGLNTGELFF. The gene calls are TRBV11-2 and TRBJ2-2; 8 bases fit TRBD1. Trimming removed 6 bases from V and 1 base from J; junction bases left unmatched: 4. This CDR3 comprises 15 residues. CDR1 SGHAT and CDR2 FQNNGV come from the germline V gene.

This clonotype was observed many times. V is TRBV5-5 and J is TRBJ2-2; D call uncertain. Germline-derived CDR1 and CDR2 are SGHKS and YYEKEE (reference sequence). The CDR3 covers 17 residues. The ends were cut back, 1 base at V and 0 bases at J, with 13 bases in the middle. The CDR3 bases are TGTGCCAGCAGCTTGCCTCTAGGGTCCGCGAACACCGGGGAGCTGTTTTTT. The encoded protein is CASSLPLGSANTGELFF.

The chain recombines TRBV10-3 with TRBJ2-7; D perhaps matches TRBD2 (6 bases). V was cut by 0 bases and J by 6 bases, with 12 bases left in between. The CDR3 spans 14 residues. Germline values: CDR1 ENHRY, CDR2 SYGVKD. In DNA, the CDR3 is TGTGCCATCAGTGAGTCGTGGGTGGGGGGCGAGCAGTACTTC. It is translated as CAISESWVGGEQYF.

Ten or more counts support this clonotype. The chain is built from TRBV7-2 and TRBJ2-3; D is undetermined. The CDR3 has 13 residues. V lost 5 bases to trimming and J lost 2 bases, with 8 bases between them. Per the germline V gene, CDR1 is SGHTA and CDR2 is FQGNSA. The CDR3 loop reads CASSPYTTDTQYF. The CDR3 region has the DNA TGTGCCAGCAGCCCCTACACCACAGATACGCAGTATTTT.

Sample share makes this clonotype medium-sized. The chain is built from TRBV6-2 or TRBV6-3 and TRBJ2-1; TRBD2 matches 10 bases. V lost 6 bases, J lost 14 bases, and 7 bases stayed unmatched. This CDR3 contains 12 residues. Germline V gene data show CDR1 as MNHEY and CDR2 as SVGEGT. CDR3 residues: CASRPSGRVEFF. The CDR3 bases are TGTGCCAGCAGACCCAGCGGGAGGGTCGAGTTCTTC.

This clonotype was recorded many times. The chain is built from TRBV7-9 and TRBJ2-2; D is possibly TRBD2 (5 bases). The CDR3 covers 15 residues. V was cut by 1 base and J by 5 bases, with 11 bases left in between. The germline CDR1 and CDR2 sequences are SEHNR and FQNEAQ (reference sequence). The CDR3 DNA reads as TGTGCCAGCAGCTTAGATCTAGCAAGAACCGGGGAGCTGTTTTTT. Amino acids: CASSLDLARTGELFF. The whole variable domain, filled in from reference TRBV7-9 and TRBJ2-2, reads DTGVSQNPRHKITKRGQNVTFRCDPISEHNRLYWYRQTLGQGPEFLTYFQNEAQLEKSRLLSDRFSAERPKGSFSTLEIQRTEQGDSAMYLCASSLDLARTGELFFGEGSRLTVL.

This clonotype showed up many times. The rearrangement joins TRBV5-4 to TRBJ2-2; no definite D call. V lost 0 bases and J lost 6, with 9 bases in between. Germline V lookup: CDR1 SGHNT, CDR2 YYREEE (reference sequence). The CDR3 consists of 14 residues. The CDR3 coding sequence is TGTGCCAGCAGCTTGGTTGGAAAGGCCGGGGAGCTGTTTTTT. Protein sequence: CASSLVGKAGELFF.

In its sample, this clonotype was seen once. Just one base apart from a much larger clone, this may be a read error. This CDR3 is missing its conserved last phenylalanine or tryptophan, likely due to a read error. The chain combines TRBV14 with TRBJ2-5; possible D gene TRBD1, 6 bases. The ends were cut back, 5 bases at V and 4 bases at J, with 14 bases in the middle. This CDR3 contains 14 residues. The germline V gene has CDR1 SGHDN and CDR2 FVKESK. CDR3 nucleotides: TGTGCCAGCAGCGATGGGACAACTATAGAGACCCAGTACCTC. Its translation: CASSDGTTIETQYL.

The chain couples TRBV7-9 to TRBJ2-2; D is possibly TRBD2 (5 bases). V was shortened by 3 bases and J by 1 base, with 9 bases between the two germline ends. The CDR3 has 15 residues. Germline CDR1 is SEHNR and CDR2 is FQNEAQ (reference sequence). In DNA form, the CDR3 reads TGTGCCAGCAGCTTGCGACGGGAGAACACCGGGGAGCTGTTTTTT. This translates into CASSLRRENTGELFF.

Ten or more counts support this clonotype. The chain joins TRBV3-1 to TRBJ2-7; TRBD2 matches at 14 bases. This CDR3 has 14 amino acids. Germline trimming cut 4 bases from V and 7 bases from J; bases unmatched to any gene: 3. CDR1 is LGHDT, CDR2 YNNKEL, per germline (reference sequence). The CDR3 protein is CASSPGLAGVEQYF. The DNA of the CDR3 is TGTGCCAGCAGCCCGGGACTAGCGGGAGTTGAGCAGTACTTC.

Points on this clonotype: Just one base apart from a much larger clone, this may be a read error. DNA of the CDR3: TGTGCCTGTAGTCACCGAGGGCCCTTGGAGCAGTACTTC. Its protein is CACSHRGPLEQYF. The chain employs TRBV19 and TRBJ2-7; a possible D gene is TRBD2 (5 bases). CDR3 length equals 13 residues. Per germline, CDR1 LNHDA and CDR2 SQIVND (reference sequence). The full variable domain, rest sourced from reference TRBV19 and TRBJ2-7, is DGGITQSPKYLFRKEGQNVTLSCEQNLNHDAMYWYRQDPGQGLRLIYYSQIVNDFQKGDIAEGYSVSREKKESFPLTVTSAQKNPTAFYLCACSHRGPLEQYFGPGTRLTVT.

Worth noting for this clonotype: This may come from a read error, since a much larger clone is one base off. The chain has TRBV29-1 and TRBJ2-1, with no clear D. CDR3 length: 10 residues. The ends were cut back, 2 bases at V and 10 bases at J, with 6 bases in the middle. The germline V gene has CDR1 SQVTM and CDR2 ANQGSEA. CDR3 sequence reads: CSVETVEQFF. CDR3 DNA sequence: TGCAGCGTTGAAACGGTGGAGCAGTTCTTC.

In its sample, this clonotype was seen many times. This rearrangement joins TRBV20-1 to TRBJ2-7; D may be TRBD2 (5 bases). Trimming shortened V by 4 bases and J by 2 bases, and 21 bases separated the two germline ends. The CDR3 runs 16 residues. Germline V CDR1 and CDR2: DFQATT, SNEGSKA (reference sequence). The chain's CDR3 is CSATGKPEGYAYEQYF. In DNA form, the CDR3 reads TGCAGTGCTACCGGGAAACCAGAAGGGTACGCCTACGAGCAGTACTTC.

This clonotype has a count of ten or more. The gene calls are TRBV9 and TRBJ2-2, with D unclear. This CDR3 has 11 residues. Germline V CDR1 and CDR2: SGDLS, YYNGEE. V lost 2 bases, J lost 5 bases, and 1 base lay in between. The CDR3 DNA reads as TGTGCCAGCAGCGTGACCGGGGAGCTGTTTTTT. Its translation: CASSVTGELFF.

The table lists this clonotype with many counts. The V and J genes are TRBV28 and TRBJ2-3; 10 bases align to TRBD2. The CDR3 length is 14 residues. J was trimmed by 2 bases and V by 7 bases; bases with no gene match: 3. Germline CDR1 MDHEN, CDR2 SYDVKM. As DNA, the CDR3 is TGTGCCAGCACAGCGGGAGGGTTCACAGATACGCAGTATTTT. This translates into CASTAGGFTDTQYF.

This clonotype was detected a few times. The CDR3 nucleotides read TGTGCCAGCAGTGAACGGTCCAGTTTGAACACTGAAGCTTTCTTT. It codes for CASSERSSLNTEAFF. The genes are TRBV28 and TRBJ1-1; D unresolved. The CDR3 loop spans 15 amino acids. Between the trimmed V and J ends, which lost 5 bases and 0 bases, there was a span of 13 bases. Germline CDR1 and CDR2: MDHEN and SYDVKM. Looking up the rest from reference TRBV28 and TRBJ1-1 gives the full variable domain: DVKVTQSSRYLVKRTGEKVFLECVQDMDHENMFWYRQDPGLGLRLIYFSYDVKMKEKGDIPEGYSVSREKKERFSLILESASTNQTSMYLCASSERSSLNTEAFFGQGTRLTVV.

The table lists this clonotype with many counts. V and J are TRBV7-2 and TRBJ1-2, with D possibly being TRBD1 (6 bases). CDR3 length: 13 residues. The ends were cut back, 2 bases at V and 8 bases at J, with 12 bases in the middle. CDR1 SGHTA and CDR2 FQGNSA come from the germline V gene. CDR3 in amino acids: CASSLYRDGGYTF. The CDR3 nucleotides read TGTGCCAGCAGCTTATACAGGGACGGCGGCTACACCTTC.

V gene TRBV20-1 combines with J gene TRBJ2-3; TRBD2 might be the D (7 bases). Germline CDR1 is DFQATT and CDR2 is SNEGSKA (reference sequence). Trimming removed 5 bases from V and 1 base from J, with 16 bases in between. There are 15 residues in the CDR3. In DNA, the CDR3 is TGCAGTGCTCGGGGGGCGGGACCCCGCACAGATACGCAGTATTTT. Translating it yields CSARGAGPRTDTQYF.